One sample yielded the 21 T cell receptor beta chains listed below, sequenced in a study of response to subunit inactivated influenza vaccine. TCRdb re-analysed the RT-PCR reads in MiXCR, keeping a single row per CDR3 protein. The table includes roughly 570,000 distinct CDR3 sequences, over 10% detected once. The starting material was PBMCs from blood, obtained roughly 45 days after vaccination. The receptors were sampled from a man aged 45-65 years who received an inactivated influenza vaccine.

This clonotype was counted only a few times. As DNA, the CDR3 is TGTGCCAGCAGCGCCCAGGGGGCGCGGGACATTCAGTACTTC. Its translation is CASSAQGARDIQYF. The rearrangement joins TRBV7-3 to TRBJ2-4, with TRBD1 matching over 8 bases. V gave up 5 bases and J gave up 8 bases; unmatched junction bases: 8. Germline V gene sequence: CDR1 SGHTA, CDR2 FQGTGA. The length of the CDR3 is 14 residues.

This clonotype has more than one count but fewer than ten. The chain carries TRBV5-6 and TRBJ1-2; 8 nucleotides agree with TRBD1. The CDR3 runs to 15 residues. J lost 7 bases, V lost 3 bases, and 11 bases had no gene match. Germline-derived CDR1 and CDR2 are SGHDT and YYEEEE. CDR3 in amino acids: CASSSPDRAGRGYTF. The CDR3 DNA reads TGTGCCAGCAGCTCGCCGGACAGGGCGGGTCGTGGCTACACCTTC.

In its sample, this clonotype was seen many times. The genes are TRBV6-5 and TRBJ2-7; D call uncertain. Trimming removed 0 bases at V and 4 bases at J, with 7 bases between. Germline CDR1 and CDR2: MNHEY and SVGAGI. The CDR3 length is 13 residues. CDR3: CASSYSSKYEQYF. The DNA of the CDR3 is TGTGCCAGCAGTTACTCGAGTAAATACGAGCAGTACTTC.

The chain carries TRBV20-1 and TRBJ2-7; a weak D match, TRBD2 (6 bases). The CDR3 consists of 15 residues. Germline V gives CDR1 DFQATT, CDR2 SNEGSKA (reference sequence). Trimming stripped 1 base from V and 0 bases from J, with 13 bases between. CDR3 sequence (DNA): TGCAGTGCTAGAGGGAGGGATTGGAGCTCCTACGAGCAGTACTTC. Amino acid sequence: CSARGRDWSSYEQYF.

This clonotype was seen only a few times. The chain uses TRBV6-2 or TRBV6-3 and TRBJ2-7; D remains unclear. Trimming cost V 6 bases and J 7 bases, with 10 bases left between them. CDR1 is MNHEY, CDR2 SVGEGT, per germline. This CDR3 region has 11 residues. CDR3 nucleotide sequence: TGTGCCAGCAGCCACGGCGGTGAGCAGTACTTC. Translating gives CASSHGGEQYF.

The DNA of the CDR3 is TGTGCCAGCAGTTTATCCGGGCCCACAGGGGGCTACGAGCAGTACTTC. This codes for CASSLSGPTGGYEQYF. The chain couples TRBV27 to TRBJ2-7, with 8 bases lining up with TRBD1. The CDR3 length is 16 residues. J was trimmed by 3 bases and V by 0 bases; bases with no gene match: 7. The germline CDR1 and CDR2 sequences are MNHEY and SMNVEV (reference sequence).

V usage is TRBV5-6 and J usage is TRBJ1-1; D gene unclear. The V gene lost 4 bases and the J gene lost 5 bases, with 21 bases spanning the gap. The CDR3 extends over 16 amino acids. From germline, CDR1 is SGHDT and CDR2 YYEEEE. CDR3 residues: CASSPRQLPLRTEAFF. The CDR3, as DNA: TGTGCCAGCAGCCCTAGACAACTACCCTTGAGAACTGAAGCTTTCTTT.

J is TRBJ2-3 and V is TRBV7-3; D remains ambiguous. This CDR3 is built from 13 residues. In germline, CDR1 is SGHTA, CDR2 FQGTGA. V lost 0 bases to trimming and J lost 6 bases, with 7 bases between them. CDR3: CASSLTFLDTQYF. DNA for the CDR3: TGTGCCAGCAGCTTAACCTTTCTCGATACGCAGTATTTT.

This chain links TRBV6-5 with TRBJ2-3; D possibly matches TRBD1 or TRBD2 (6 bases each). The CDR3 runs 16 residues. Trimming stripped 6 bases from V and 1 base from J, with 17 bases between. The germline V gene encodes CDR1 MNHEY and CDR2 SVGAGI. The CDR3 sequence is CASRHSRGRGTDTQYF. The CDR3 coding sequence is TGTGCCAGCAGACACTCACGGGGGCGAGGCACAGATACGCAGTATTTT.

CDR3 in amino acids: CASSEAGPGRAMNTEAFF. CDR3 coding DNA: TGTGCCAGCAGTGAAGCGGGCCCGGGCAGGGCCATGAACACTGAAGCTTTCTTT. The chain links TRBV6-1 to TRBJ1-1, with D perhaps TRBD1 (5 bases). V gave up 0 bases and J gave up 0 bases, with 17 bases separating them. Germline V CDR1 and CDR2: MNHNS, SASEGT. This CDR3 is built from 18 residues.

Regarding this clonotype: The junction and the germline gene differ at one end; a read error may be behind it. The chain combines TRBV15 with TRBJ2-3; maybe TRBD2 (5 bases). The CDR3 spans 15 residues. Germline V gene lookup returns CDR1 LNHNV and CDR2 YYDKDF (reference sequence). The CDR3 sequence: CATSRDRLASDTQYF. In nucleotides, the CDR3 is TGTGCCACCAGCCGAGATAGGCTAGCCTCAGATACGCAGTATTTT.

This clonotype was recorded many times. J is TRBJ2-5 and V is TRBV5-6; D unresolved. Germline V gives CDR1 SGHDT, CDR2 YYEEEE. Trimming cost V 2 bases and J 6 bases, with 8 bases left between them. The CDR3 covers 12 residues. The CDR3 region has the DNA TGTGCCAGCAGCTTAATGGAGAAGACCCAGTACTTC. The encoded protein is CASSLMEKTQYF. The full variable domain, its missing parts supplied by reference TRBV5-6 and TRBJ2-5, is DAGVTQSPTHLIKTRGQQVTLRCSPKSGHDTVSWYQQALGQGPQFIFQYYEEEERQRGNFPDRFSGHQFPNYSSELNVNALLLGDSALYLCASSLMEKTQYFGPGTRLLVL.

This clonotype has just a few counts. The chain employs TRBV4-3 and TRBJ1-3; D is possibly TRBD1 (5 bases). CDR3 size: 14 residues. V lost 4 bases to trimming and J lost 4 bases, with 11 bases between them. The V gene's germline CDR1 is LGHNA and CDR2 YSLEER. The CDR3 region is CASSPAGGGNTIYF. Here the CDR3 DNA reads TGCGCCAGCAGCCCCGCCGGGGGGGGAAACACCATATATTTT.

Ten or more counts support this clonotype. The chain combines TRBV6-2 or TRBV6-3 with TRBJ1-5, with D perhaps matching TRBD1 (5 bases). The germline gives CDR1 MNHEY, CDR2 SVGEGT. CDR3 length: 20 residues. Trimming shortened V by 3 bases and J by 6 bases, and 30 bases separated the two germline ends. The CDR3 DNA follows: TGTGCCAGCAGTTATCGTTATGAATTTTGGGTCTCCGGGACTAGTCAGCCCCAGCATTTT. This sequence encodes CASSYRYEFWVSGTSQPQHF.

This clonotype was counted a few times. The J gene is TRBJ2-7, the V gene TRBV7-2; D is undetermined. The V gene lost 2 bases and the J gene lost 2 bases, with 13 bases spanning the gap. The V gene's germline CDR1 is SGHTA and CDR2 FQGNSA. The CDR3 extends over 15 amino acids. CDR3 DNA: TGTGCCAGCAGCTTACTCATGGGTCCTACCTACGAGCAGTACTTC. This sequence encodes CASSLLMGPTYEQYF.

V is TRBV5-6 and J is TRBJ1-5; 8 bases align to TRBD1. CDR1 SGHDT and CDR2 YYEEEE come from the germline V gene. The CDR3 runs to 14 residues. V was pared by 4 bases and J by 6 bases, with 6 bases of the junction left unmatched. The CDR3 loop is CASSVTGEGQPQHF. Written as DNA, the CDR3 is TGTGCCAGCAGCGTGACAGGGGAGGGTCAGCCCCAGCATTTT.

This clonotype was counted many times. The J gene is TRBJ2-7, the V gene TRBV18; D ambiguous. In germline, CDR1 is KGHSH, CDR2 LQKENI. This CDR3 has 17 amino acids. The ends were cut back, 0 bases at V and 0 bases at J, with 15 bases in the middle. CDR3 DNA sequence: TGTGCCAGCTCACCACCCCCCTGGGATAAAAGCTCCTACGAGCAGTACTTC. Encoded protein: CASSPPPWDKSSYEQYF. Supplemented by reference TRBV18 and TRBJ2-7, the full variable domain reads NAGVMQNPRHLVRRRGQEARLRCSPMKGHSHVYWYRQLPEEGLKFMVYLQKENIIDESGMPKERFSAEFPKEGPSILRIQQVVRGDSAAYFCASSPPPWDKSSYEQYFGPGTRLTVT.

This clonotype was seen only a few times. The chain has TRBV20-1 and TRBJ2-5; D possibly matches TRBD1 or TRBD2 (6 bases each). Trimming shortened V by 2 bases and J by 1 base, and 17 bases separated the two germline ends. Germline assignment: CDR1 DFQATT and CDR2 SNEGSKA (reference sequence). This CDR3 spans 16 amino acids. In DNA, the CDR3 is TGCAGTGCTAGACCGAGTCACGGGGGCCCCCAAGAGACCCAGTACTTC. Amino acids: CSARPSHGGPQETQYF.

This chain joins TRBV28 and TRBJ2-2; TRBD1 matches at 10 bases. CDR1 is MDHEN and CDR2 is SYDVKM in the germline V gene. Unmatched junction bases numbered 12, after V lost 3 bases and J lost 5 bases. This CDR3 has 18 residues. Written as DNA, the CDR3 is TGTGCCAGCAGTTTCTGGGCGCGACAGGGGGCGCGTACCGGGGAGCTGTTTTTT. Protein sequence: CASSFWARQGARTGELFF. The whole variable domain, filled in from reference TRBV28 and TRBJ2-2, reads DVKVTQSSRYLVKRTGEKVFLECVQDMDHENMFWYRQDPGLGLRLIYFSYDVKMKEKGDIPEGYSVSREKKERFSLILESASTNQTSMYLCASSFWARQGARTGELFFGEGSRLTVL.

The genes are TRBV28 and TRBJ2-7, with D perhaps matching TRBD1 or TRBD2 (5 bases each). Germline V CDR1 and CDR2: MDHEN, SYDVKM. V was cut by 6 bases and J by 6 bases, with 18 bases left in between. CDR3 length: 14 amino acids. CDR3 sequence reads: CASRSNGGYGEQYF. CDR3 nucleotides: TGTGCCAGCAGGAGCAATGGGGGATATGGCGAGCAGTACTTC.

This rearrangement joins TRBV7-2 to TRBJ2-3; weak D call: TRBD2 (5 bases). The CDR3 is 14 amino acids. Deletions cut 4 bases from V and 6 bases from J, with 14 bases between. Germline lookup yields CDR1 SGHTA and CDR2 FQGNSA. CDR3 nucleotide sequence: TGTGCCAGCAGCTCTGGACCGCGAGGGGATACGCAGTATTTT. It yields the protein CASSSGPRGDTQYF.